A selection of T cell receptor beta chains follows, all from one sample in a study of cytomegalovirus exposure and HLA in healthy donors. Measured with immunoSEQ multiplex PCR; TCRdb has only the in-frame clones, and not every one. The sample comprises roughly 130,000 clones, around 75% of which are singletons, and about 3.4% rests with the top ten. What was sequenced was PBMCs. The source is a female donor in good health and CMV-seronegative. CDR3s include the opening cysteine and the closing phenylalanine or tryptophan. A D gene is named only where the DNA matches it firmly. Size is stated for part of the rows, as once, few or many counts, or as a class when the clone is expanded.

clone size: NA
D gene: NA
J gene: TRBJ2-1
V gene: TRBV7-2
CDR3 DNA: TGTGCCAGCAGCTACCCCGGGGTAGCGGTCTACAATGAGCAGTTCTTC
CDR3 protein: CASSYPGVAVYNEQFF

clone size: NA
D gene: NA
J gene: TRBJ2-7
V gene: TRBV4-3
CDR3 DNA: TGCGCCAGCAGCCAGAACGGGGGTTACACCTACGAGCAGTACTTC
CDR3 protein: CASSQNGGYTYEQYF

clone size: NA
D gene: NA
J gene: TRBJ2-7
V gene: TRBV2
CDR3 DNA: TGTGCCAGCGGACAGACTTCCTACGAGCAGTACTTC
CDR3 protein: CASGQTSYEQYF

clone size: few
D gene: NA
J gene: TRBJ2-4
V gene: TRBV27
CDR3 DNA: TGTGCCAGCAGTGCAACCAGGGGAAACATTCAGTACTTC
CDR3 protein: CASSATRGNIQYF

clone size: few
D gene: TRBD1
J gene: TRBJ1-2
V gene: TRBV29-1
CDR3 DNA: TGCAGCGTTGTATTAGACAGGGCCGGCGGCTACACCTTC
CDR3 protein: CSVVLDRAGGYTF

clone size: NA
D gene: NA
J gene: TRBJ2-5
V gene: TRBV5-4
CDR3 DNA: TGTGCCAGCAGCTTAAACTCTGCCGGGGTCCAAGAGACCCAGTACTTC
CDR3 protein: CASSLNSAGVQETQYF

clone size: NA
D gene: NA
J gene: TRBJ2-7
V gene: TRBV11-3
CDR3 DNA: TGTGCCAGCAGCTTTAGAACCCGAGGACAGACTGCCTACGAGCAGTACTTC
CDR3 protein: CASSFRTRGQTAYEQYF

clone size: NA
D gene: NA
J gene: TRBJ2-5
V gene: TRBV7-9
CDR3 DNA: TGTGCCAGCAGCTTGGACTGGGCCTTGGAGACCCAGTACTTC
CDR3 protein: CASSLDWALETQYF

clone size: NA
D gene: TRBD2
J gene: TRBJ2-3
V gene: TRBV7-9
CDR3 DNA: TGTGCCAGCAGCGCTCAAGCGACTAGCGGGAGCACAGGTACGCAGTATTTT
CDR3 protein: CASSAQATSGSTGTQYF

clone size: once
D gene: NA
J gene: TRBJ1-3
V gene: TRBV7-2
CDR3 DNA: TGTGCCAGCACCTCGGTCTCTGGAAACACCATATATTTT
CDR3 protein: CASTSVSGNTIYF

clone size: NA
D gene: TRBD2
J gene: TRBJ2-3
V gene: TRBV5-1
CDR3 DNA: TGCGCCAGCAGCTGGTTAGCGGGAGGGCGCACAGATACGCAGTATTTT
CDR3 protein: CASSWLAGGRTDTQYF

clone size: few
D gene: NA
J gene: TRBJ1-1
V gene: TRBV5-6
CDR3 DNA: TGTGCCAGCAGCTTTCAATCCTCCCGACGGAGCGGGAACACTGAAGCTTTCTTT
CDR3 protein: CASSFQSSRRSGNTEAFF

clone size: NA
D gene: TRBD2
J gene: TRBJ2-3
V gene: TRBV7-9
CDR3 DNA: TGTGCCAGCAGCTCGTCACTAGCGGGAGTAACAGATACGCAGTATTTT
CDR3 protein: CASSSSLAGVTDTQYF

clone size: NA
D gene: NA
J gene: TRBJ2-6
V gene: TRBV9
CDR3 DNA: TGTGCCAGCAGCGTGAGCTCTGGGGCCAACGTCCTGACTTTC
CDR3 protein: CASSVSSGANVLTF

clone size: NA
D gene: TRBD1
J gene: TRBJ2-5
V gene: TRBV5-1
CDR3 DNA: TGCGCCAGCAGCTCGTCGACAGGGGTGGGCGAGACCCAGTACTTC
CDR3 protein: CASSSSTGVGETQYF

clone size: NA
D gene: TRBD2
J gene: TRBJ2-5
V gene: TRBV2
CDR3 DNA: TGTGCCAGCAAACAGACTAGCGGGATTGAGACCCAGTACTTC
CDR3 protein: CASKQTSGIETQYF

clone size: NA
D gene: TRBD2
J gene: TRBJ2-7
V gene: TRBV28
CDR3 DNA: TGTGCCAGCATTGGGAGCGGGAGAGGTTACGAGCAGTACTTC
CDR3 protein: CASIGSGRGYEQYF

clone size: NA
D gene: TRBD1
J gene: TRBJ1-6
V gene: TRBV6-6
CDR3 DNA: TGTGCCAGCAGTTACTTCGGGACAGATTATAATTCACCCCTCCACTTT
CDR3 protein: CASSYFGTDYNSPLHF

clone size: NA
D gene: NA
J gene: TRBJ1-2
V gene: TRBV2
CDR3 DNA: TGTGCCAGCAGTCCCTATGAGGGCTACACCTTC
CDR3 protein: CASSPYEGYTF

clone size: NA
D gene: NA
J gene: TRBJ1-1
V gene: TRBV20-1
CDR3 DNA: TGCGTCTCTAACACTGAAGCTTTCTTT
CDR3 protein: CVSNTEAFF

clone size: NA
D gene: NA
J gene: TRBJ2-5
V gene: TRBV27
CDR3 DNA: TGTGCCAGCAGTTTAGGAGGGCGTTCAGAAGAGACCCAGTACTTC
CDR3 protein: CASSLGGRSEETQYF

clone size: NA
D gene: NA
J gene: TRBJ1-1
V gene: TRBV28
CDR3 DNA: TGTGCCAGCAGTTTAGGCTTGTCAGGGGCCGCTTTCTTT
CDR3 protein: CASSLGLSGAAFF

clone size: NA
D gene: NA
J gene: TRBJ2-7
V gene: TRBV18
CDR3 DNA: TGTGCCAGCTCACACCGGGACACAGAAGGCGAGCAGTACTTC
CDR3 protein: CASSHRDTEGEQYF

clone size: NA
D gene: NA
J gene: TRBJ1-1
V gene: TRBV5-1
CDR3 DNA: TGCGCCAGCAGCCGGGGGGGGGACACTGAAGCTTTCTTT
CDR3 protein: CASSRGGDTEAFF

clone size: NA
D gene: NA
J gene: TRBJ1-3
V gene: TRBV2
CDR3 DNA: TGTGCCAGCAGGGGGACAAACCCGAGCTCTGGAAACACCATATATTTT
CDR3 protein: CASRGTNPSSGNTIYF

clone size: few
D gene: TRBD2
J gene: TRBJ2-6
V gene: TRBV4-3
CDR3 DNA: TGCGCCAGCAGCCAAGATACGATCGGGGGGGGCCTTATTCGGGCTGGGGCCAACGTCCTGACTTTC
CDR3 protein: CASSQDTIGGGLIRAGANVLTF

clone size: NA
D gene: NA
J gene: TRBJ2-7
V gene: TRBV5-3
CDR3 DNA: TGTGCCAGGACCTCGGGACAAGGTGGCCACGAGCAGTACTTC
CDR3 protein: CARTSGQGGHEQYF

clone size: NA
D gene: NA
J gene: TRBJ1-1
V gene: TRBV28
CDR3 DNA: TGTGCCAGCAGTTCCAGGTGGGGGCCGGAGACTGAAGCTTTCTTT
CDR3 protein: CASSSRWGPETEAFF

clone size: NA
D gene: NA
J gene: TRBJ1-5
V gene: TRBV27
CDR3 DNA: TGTGCCAGCAGTTTATCGAAAGGGGGCAATCAGCCCCAGCATTTT
CDR3 protein: CASSLSKGGNQPQHF

clone size: NA
D gene: NA
J gene: TRBJ1-1
V gene: TRBV7-9
CDR3 DNA: TGTTCCAGCAGCTTCCGGGACACGAACACTGAAGCTTTCTTT
CDR3 protein: CSSSFRDTNTEAFF

clone size: NA
D gene: NA
J gene: TRBJ2-1
V gene: TRBV5-1
CDR3 DNA: TGCGCCAGCAGCCAAAGCGGGCTGGATTCGATATACAATGAGCAGTTCTTC
CDR3 protein: CASSQSGLDSIYNEQFF

clone size: NA
D gene: TRBD1
J gene: TRBJ1-2
V gene: TRBV19
CDR3 DNA: TGTGCCAGTAGTATAGATTTGGGACAGTATGGCTACACCTTC
CDR3 protein: CASSIDLGQYGYTF

clone size: NA
D gene: NA
J gene: TRBJ2-5
V gene: TRBV15
CDR3 DNA: TGTGCCACCAGGTCGGAAGGGGGCCAGTACTTC
CDR3 protein: CATRSEGGQYF

clone size: NA
D gene: NA
J gene: TRBJ1-2
V gene: TRBV6-4
CDR3 DNA: TGTGCCAGCAGCGAGACAGGATATGGCTACACCTTC
CDR3 protein: CASSETGYGYTF

clone size: NA
D gene: NA
J gene: TRBJ1-6
V gene: TRBV7-6
CDR3 DNA: TGTGCCAGCAGCTCCAGGGTCGGATATAATTCACCCCTCCACTTT
CDR3 protein: CASSSRVGYNSPLHF

clone size: once
D gene: NA
J gene: TRBJ2-1
V gene: TRBV2
CDR3 DNA: TGTGCCAGCACTAGAGCGCTAAATGAGCAGTTCTTC
CDR3 protein: CASTRALNEQFF

clone size: NA
D gene: TRBD2
J gene: TRBJ2-5
V gene: TRBV7-8
CDR3 DNA: TGTGCCAGCAGCCCGATCGGACTAGCGGGACGCCAAGAGACCCAGTACTTC
CDR3 protein: CASSPIGLAGRQETQYF

clone size: NA
D gene: NA
J gene: TRBJ2-7
V gene: TRBV7-2
CDR3 DNA: TGTGCCAGCAGCTTAGGACAGGACTACGAGCAGTACTTC
CDR3 protein: CASSLGQDYEQYF

clone size: once
D gene: TRBD2
J gene: TRBJ2-7
V gene: TRBV19
CDR3 DNA: TGTGCCAGTAGTGGGACTAGTACCTACGAGCAGTACTTC
CDR3 protein: CASSGTSTYEQYF

clone size: NA
D gene: TRBD2
J gene: TRBJ2-6
V gene: TRBV27
CDR3 DNA: TGTGCCAGCAGTTTAGCTGGCCCGGGGGGGTCTGGGGCCAACGTCCTGACTTTC
CDR3 protein: CASSLAGPGGSGANVLTF

clone size: few
D gene: NA
J gene: TRBJ1-5
V gene: TRBV6-8
CDR3 DNA: TGTGCCAGCTCCAACCCGGCCCAGCATTTT
CDR3 protein: CASSNPAQHF

clone size: NA
D gene: NA
J gene: TRBJ2-7
V gene: TRBV7-2
CDR3 DNA: TGTGCCAGCAGCTTATCGGGGGGCCTCTCCTACGAGCAGTACTTC
CDR3 protein: CASSLSGGLSYEQYF

clone size: NA
D gene: NA
J gene: TRBJ2-2
V gene: TRBV7-2
CDR3 DNA: TGTGCCAGCAGCTCAGCCCCTACAGACAGTCGACGGGAGCTGTTTTTT
CDR3 protein: CASSSAPTDSRRELFF